This T cell receptor beta chain was profiled in a study of T cell responses to AZD1222 COVID-19 vaccine. Measured with immunoSEQ multiplex PCR; TCRdb has only the in-frame clones, and not every one. The sample includes 75,000 to 100,000 clones, about 89% of them seen just once. The germline V and J ends were trimmed by 0 bases and 5 bases, with 10 bases remaining between them. The CDR3 totals 14 residues. Germline loops: CDR1 LGHNA, CDR2 YNFKEQ. Study-wide results and limits: Without day 14 samples, only post-peak T cell repertoires were studied. Two doses of AZD1222 preceded a rise in Spike-specific TCR breadth and depth.

As for this clone: What it recognizes is unknown.

This sequence originates from an adult in good health. The chain employs TRBV4-2 and TRBJ1-2; weak D call: TRBD1 (5 bases). The material sequenced was peripheral blood, taken on day 0 of AZD1222 vaccination. The CDR3 nucleotides read TGTGCCAGCAGCCAAGAGGCGGGGGGGTATGGCTACACCTTC. Translated: CASSQEAGGYGYTF.